The 21 T cell receptor beta chains below all came from one sample that was sequenced in a study of CD8+CD57+ T cells in acquired aplastic anemia. Patients chosen for sequencing had shown CD8+CD57+ cell expansion by flow cytometry. Using genomic DNA as the template, TCR beta VDJ and CDR3 profiling was carried out. TCRdb reanalysed the reads using MiXCR and keeps one entry per CDR3 protein. The sample consists of about 470,000 distinct CDR3 sequences, roughly a third of them appearing once. Specimen: sorted CD4+, CD8+, or CD8+CD57+ T cells (not recorded which) from PBMCs. All receptors derive from a human donor with aplastic anemia.

This clonotype occurred many times. The CDR3 DNA reads TGTGCCAGCAGCGTAGAGCCGACAGGGAACTATGGCTACACCTTC. Its translation: CASSVEPTGNYGYTF. The chain recombines TRBV9 with TRBJ1-2; 7 nucleotides line up with TRBD1. Germline assignment: CDR1 SGDLS and CDR2 YYNGEE. The CDR3 spans 15 residues. The junction had 4 bases not matched to a gene; V was cut back by 0 bases and J by 2 bases.

This clonotype was detected only a few times. This chain uses TRBV2 with TRBJ2-1, with D possibly TRBD1 on 6 matching bases. Germline V gives CDR1 SNHLY, CDR2 FYNNEI. Trimming took off 6 bases at V and 8 bases at J, with 20 bases between the two ends. This CDR3 spans 15 amino acids. The CDR3 DNA reads as TGTGCCAGCAGCCATGACTCCCCGGGACACGATGAGCAGTTCTTC. Translating it yields CASSHDSPGHDEQFF.

This clonotype was detected ten times or more. The chain recombines TRBV12-3 or TRBV12-4 with TRBJ1-5; D call uncertain. The CDR3 consists of 14 residues. V was shortened by 6 bases and J by 2 bases, with 11 bases between the two germline ends. The CDR3 sequence is CASRSAGGNQPQHF. CDR3 DNA: TGTGCCAGCAGGTCGGCAGGAGGCAATCAGCCCCAGCATTTT.

This clonotype was counted only a few times. The gene calls are TRBV7-3 and TRBJ2-7, with TRBD2 matching 13 bases. The CDR3 spans 14 residues. The trim removed 5 bases at V and 6 bases at J, leaving 4 bases unmatched. Germline V lookup: CDR1 SGHTA, CDR2 FQGTGA. The CDR3 coding sequence is TGTGCCAGCAGCAGTGGGACTAGCGGGGCCGAGCAGTACTTC. Amino acid sequence: CASSSGTSGAEQYF.

This clonotype was seen only a few times. The CDR3 reads CAWTRQNTEAFF. The CDR3 bases are TGTGCCTGGACAAGACAGAACACTGAAGCTTTCTTT. The V gene is TRBV30, the J gene TRBJ1-1, with D uncertain. The CDR3 is made up of 12 amino acids. Germline V lookup: CDR1 GTSNPN, CDR2 SVGIG (reference sequence). Trimming left V 4 bases short and J 1 base short, with 7 bases between.

This clonotype was seen a handful of times. The chain's CDR3 is CASSQDRPGLAGDEQYF. In nucleotides, the CDR3 is TGTGCCAGCAGCCAAGACCGGCCGGGACTAGCGGGAGACGAGCAGTACTTC. The genes are TRBV14 and TRBJ2-7, with TRBD2 matching 14 bases. This CDR3 is 17 amino acids long. Germline loops: CDR1 SGHDN, CDR2 FVKESK. The trim removed 0 bases at V and 5 bases at J, leaving 6 bases unmatched.

In DNA, the CDR3 is TGTGCCAGCAGCGTAGGGTGGCAGGCGATCTCTGGAAACACCATATATTTT. It translates to CASSVGWQAISGNTIYF. This chain uses TRBV9 with TRBJ1-3; D remains ambiguous. Trimming left V 0 bases short and J 0 bases short, with 13 bases between. The CDR3 sequence is 17 residues long. Germline-derived CDR1 and CDR2 are SGDLS and YYNGEE.

V and J are TRBV30 and TRBJ2-7; D is undetermined. Per the germline V gene, CDR1 is GTSNPN and CDR2 is SVGIG (reference sequence). V was clipped by 4 bases and J by 2 bases, with 9 bases between them. This CDR3 is 12 amino acids long. The CDR3 region is CAWNLGTYEQYF. The CDR3 DNA reads as TGTGCCTGGAATCTCGGCACCTACGAGCAGTACTTC. The full variable domain, its missing parts supplied by reference TRBV30 and TRBJ2-7, is SQTIHQWPATLVQPVGSPLSLECTVEGTSNPNLYWYRQAAGRGLQLLFYSVGIGQISSEVPQNLSASRPQDRQFILSSKKLLLSDSGFYLCAWNLGTYEQYFGPGTRLTVT.

This clonotype showed up many times. V gene TRBV20-1 combines with J gene TRBJ2-5, with D uncertain. This CDR3 is built from 11 residues. Trimming took off 6 bases at V and 1 base at J, with 6 bases between the two ends. Germline V lookup: CDR1 DFQATT, CDR2 SNEGSKA (reference sequence). DNA of the CDR3: TGCAGTGCCCACCGCCAAGAGACCCAGTACTTC. Translated: CSAHRQETQYF.

The chain carries TRBV27 and TRBJ1-2; D unresolved. The V end lost 0 bases, the J end lost 1 base, and 12 bases lay between the germline ends. The germline gives CDR1 MNHEY, CDR2 SMNVEV (reference sequence). This CDR3 is built from 16 residues. In nucleotides, the CDR3 is TGTGCCAGCAGTTTATCGAGGGCCGCTTATAACTATGGCTACACCTTC. As protein: CASSLSRAAYNYGYTF.

V and J are TRBV7-2 and TRBJ2-3; no firm D call. The CDR3 spans 13 residues. CDR1 and CDR2 from the germline V gene are SGHTA and FQGNSA. V lost 3 bases and J 6 bases, leaving 10 bases between the germline ends. In nucleotides, the CDR3 is TGTGCCAGCAGCTTCAGCTTAGGGGATACGCAGTATTTT. Translating gives CASSFSLGDTQYF.

Concerning this clonotype itself: The germline gene is not matched at one end of the junction; a read error may be the cause. The rearrangement uses TRBV6-2 or TRBV6-3 and TRBJ1-3; D perhaps matches TRBD1 (5 bases). Germline values: CDR1 MNHEY, CDR2 SVGEGT. The CDR3 is made up of 17 amino acids. As DNA, the CDR3 is TGTGCCAGCAGTATCGGCTACACGGGGCGCATTGGAAACACCGTATATTTT. Translating gives CASSIGYTGRIGNTVYF.

The V gene is TRBV15, the J gene TRBJ1-1, with 7 positions matching TRBD1. The junction had 4 bases not matched to a gene; V was cut back by 5 bases and J by 1 base. CDR3 size: 14 residues. Germline values: CDR1 LNHNV, CDR2 YYDKDF (reference sequence). The CDR3 DNA is TGTGCCACCAGCTTGGGACAGCCGAACACTGAAGCTTTCTTT. This codes for CATSLGQPNTEAFF.

The chain has TRBV10-2 and TRBJ2-1; 8 nucleotides align to TRBD2. The CDR3 spans 16 residues. J gave up 6 bases and V 5 bases, and 12 bases lay outside the gene matches. CDR1 is WSHSY and CDR2 is SAAADI in the germline V gene. The CDR3 reads CASSSSTSGIINEQFF. The CDR3 nucleotides read TGCGCCAGCAGTTCTTCTACTAGCGGAATCATCAATGAGCAGTTCTTC.

This clonotype was found a few times. A much bigger clone sits one base away, suggesting this may be a read error. The chain couples TRBV7-2 to TRBJ1-6, with a weak D call TRBD1 (6 bases). The germline V and J ends were trimmed by 1 base and 9 bases, with 13 bases remaining between them. The CDR3 sequence is 15 residues long. Germline lookup yields CDR1 SGHTA and CDR2 FQGNSA. The CDR3 sequence: CASSLVPGAASPLHF. The CDR3 nucleotides are TGTGCCAGCAGCTTAGTTCCGGGGGCGGCTTCACCCCTCCACTTT.

The gene calls are TRBV20-1 and TRBJ2-1; D uncertain. Germline V gene data show CDR1 as DFQATT and CDR2 as SNEGSKA (reference sequence). Trimming left V 4 bases short and J 10 bases short, with 20 bases between. The CDR3 is 14 amino acids. CDR3 in amino acids: CSANAVGPIGEQFF. The DNA for the CDR3 is TGCAGTGCTAATGCGGTTGGCCCTATTGGGGAGCAGTTCTTC.

This clonotype appeared many times. The chain uses TRBV2 and TRBJ1-1; D gene uncertain. Between the trimmed V and J ends, which lost 6 bases and 1 base, there was a span of 12 bases. CDR3 length: 14 amino acids. Germline V gives CDR1 SNHLY, CDR2 FYNNEI. CDR3 residues: CASRTHQRNTEAFF. The CDR3 DNA sequence: TGTGCCAGCAGAACCCACCAACGGAACACTGAAGCTTTCTTT.

V and J are TRBV30 and TRBJ2-7, with D possibly being TRBD1 or TRBD2 (7 bases each). The CDR3 contains 15 residues. The germline V gene has CDR1 GTSNPN and CDR2 SVGIG (reference sequence). Trimming took off 3 bases at V and 2 bases at J, with 17 bases between the two ends. CDR3 DNA sequence: TGTGCCTGGAGGGACCGACAGGGAGGGACCTACGAGCAGTACTTC. Translated, it gives CAWRDRQGGTYEQYF.

This clonotype was detected only a few times. The chain is built from TRBV5-1 and TRBJ2-7; D could derive from TRBD1 or TRBD2 (6 bases each). This CDR3 spans 13 amino acids. Trimming left V 8 bases short and J 4 bases short, with 16 bases between. Germline CDR1 reads SGHRS; CDR2 reads YFSETQ. The CDR3 sequence: CASRGANPYEQYF. The CDR3 DNA follows: TGCGCCAGTAGGGGGGCGAATCCTTACGAGCAGTACTTC. The variable domain in full, completed from reference TRBV5-1 and TRBJ2-7, reads KAGVTQTPRYLIKTRGQQVTLSCSPISGHRSVSWYQQTPGQGLQFLFEYFSETQRNKGNFPGRFSGRQFSNSRSEMNVSTLELGDSALYLCASRGANPYEQYFGPGTRLTVT.

Turning to this clonotype: Sequence at one end of the junction differs from germline and may be a read error. V and J are TRBV12-3 or TRBV12-4 and TRBJ2-7; possibly TRBD2 for D (6 bases). The CDR3 runs 16 residues. The CDR3 DNA follows: TGTGCCAACAGTCGTACTGGGGGGATGAGCTCCTACGAGCAGTACTTC. It yields the protein CANSRTGGMSSYEQYF.

This clonotype was counted ten times or more. The gene calls are TRBV5-1 and TRBJ2-7; no firm D call. Looked up from germline, CDR1 is SGHRS and CDR2 is YFSETQ. The CDR3 spans 13 residues. V lost 4 bases and J lost 2, with 10 bases in between. The DNA of the CDR3 is TGCGCCAGCAGCACGGGCCATCCCTACGAGCAGTACTTC. Protein: CASSTGHPYEQYF.